Listed below are T cell receptor beta chains from one sample, sequenced in a study of T cells expressing NK-cell markers. One entry per CDR3 protein, without DNA, is what TCRdb gives after re-calling the 5' RACE reads. Its clone listing holds some 300,000 distinct CDR3 sequences. Sequencing was performed on blood T cells: a sorted CD56 or NKG2C T cell subset, CD4+ or CD8+ T cells, or bulk PBMC T cells (not recorded which). Receptors were obtained from a man younger than 35 in good health. Both conserved end residues are part of each CDR3.

J	V	CDR3
TRBJ2-3	TRBV5-5	CASSYGTSDTRTQYF
TRBJ2-1	TRBV12-3/TRBV12-4	CASSPRTSGSSYNEQFF
TRBJ1-1	TRBV29-1	CSVGSVTGALEAFF
TRBJ2-7	TRBV6-2/TRBV6-3	CASSYRAGVEYF
TRBJ2-1	TRBV9	CASSLADQYNEQFF
TRBJ1-4	TRBV5-5	CASSLFGTGGEKLFF
TRBJ1-1	TRBV20-1	CSARPPRNGAEAFF
TRBJ2-7	TRBV20-1	CSARDSGQGYEQYF
TRBJ2-1	TRBV11-2	CASSTIAGGRHEQFF
TRBJ1-2	TRBV24-1	CATNPIRDEEEVGYTF
TRBJ2-7	TRBV14	CASTRQGAYEQYF
TRBJ2-1	TRBV11-2	CASSTWTSGRRRDSYNEQFF
TRBJ2-3	TRBV12-3/TRBV12-4	CASSPIAGRLTDTQYF
TRBJ2-3	TRBV4-3	CASSQDRGRSDTQYF
TRBJ2-1	TRBV5-1	CASSEQGGGSYNEQFF
TRBJ2-7	TRBV7-2	CASSFLGDRNYEQYF
TRBJ1-6	TRBV7-2	CASSVSGGDSPLHF
TRBJ2-1	TRBV7-8	CASSSPTNEQFF